Following are 31 T cell receptor beta chains from one sample sequenced in a study of blood T cell repertoires in COVID-19. Assay used: immunoSEQ multiplex PCR; TCRdb lists only in-frame clones, some missing. The table has some 290,000 clones, about 90% seen once. The specimen sequenced was peripheral blood. The receptors derive from a woman aged 30 to 39 with COVID-19, enrolled during active disease.

There are a few counts of this clone. The V and J genes are TRBV19 and TRBJ1-4; D unclear. The CDR3 has 13 amino acids. The V and J ends lost 4 bases and 7 bases respectively, with 10 bases between them. CDR1 and CDR2 (germline): LNHDA, SQIVND (reference sequence). The CDR3 here is CASSNIRGEKLFF. As DNA, the CDR3 is TGTGCCAGTAGTAATATCCGGGGTGAAAAACTGTTTTTT.

The chain couples TRBV5-8 to TRBJ1-6; 10 nucleotides match TRBD1. Looked up from germline, CDR1 is SGHTS and CDR2 is YDEGEE. The CDR3 has 15 amino acids. The junction had 6 bases not matched to a gene; V was cut back by 4 bases and J by 8 bases. Here the CDR3 DNA reads TGTGCCAGCAGCCTGGTGACAGGGGGCCATTCACCCCTCCACTTT. Amino acid sequence: CASSLVTGGHSPLHF.

Only a few counts were recorded for this clone. The same CDR3 arises from other DNA sequences in this sample as well. The V and J genes are TRBV5-1 and TRBJ2-2; D might be TRBD1 (6 bases). V was clipped by 0 bases and J by 6 bases, with 6 bases between them. The germline V gene encodes CDR1 SGHRS and CDR2 YFSETQ. CDR3 length: 13 amino acids. The DNA for the CDR3 is TGCGCCAGCAGCTTGGAGGGGGCCGGGGAGCTGTTTTTT. Protein sequence: CASSLEGAGELFF. Full variable domain (rest looked up from reference TRBV5-1 and TRBJ2-2): KAGVTQTPRYLIKTRGQQVTLSCSPISGHRSVSWYQQTPGQGLQFLFEYFSETQRNKGNFPGRFSGRQFSNSRSEMNVSTLELGDSALYLCASSLEGAGELFFGEGSRLTVL.

The genes are TRBV25-1 and TRBJ2-1; TRBD1 might be the D (5 bases). Per the germline V gene, CDR1 is MGHDK and CDR2 is SYGVNS. The CDR3 covers 16 residues. V was shortened by 3 bases and J by 4 bases, with 16 bases between the two germline ends. CDR3 region: CASSDKYPRDYNEQFF. CDR3 sequence (DNA): TGTGCCAGCAGTGATAAATACCCCAGGGATTACAATGAGCAGTTCTTC.

The chain couples TRBV30 to TRBJ1-2, with D perhaps TRBD1 (5 bases). This CDR3 region has 17 residues. V lost 0 bases and J 0 bases, leaving 17 bases between the germline ends. CDR1 GTSNPN and CDR2 SVGIG come from the germline V gene (reference sequence). For the CDR3, the DNA is TGTGCCTGGAGTGTTCGGGGGGTTCGTAGATCTAACTATGGCTACACCTTC. Amino acids: CAWSVRGVRRSNYGYTF.

The rearrangement uses TRBV6-5 and TRBJ1-1, with 7 nucleotides matching TRBD1. With 7 bases clipped from V and 3 bases from J, the junction kept 2 bases outside the gene matches. The CDR3 sequence is 12 residues long. The germline gives CDR1 MNHEY, CDR2 SVGAGI. The CDR3 nucleotides are TGTGCCAGCATAGGGGGCTACACTGAAGCTTTCTTT. Protein: CASIGGYTEAFF.

The chain is built from TRBV30 and TRBJ2-3; 9 positions agree with TRBD2. In germline, CDR1 is GTSNPN, CDR2 SVGIG (reference sequence). With V trimmed by 7 bases and J by 1 base, 9 bases remained unmatched. The CDR3 loop spans 15 amino acids. The CDR3 loop reads CASARASGGTDTQYF. Here the CDR3 DNA reads TGTGCCTCCGCCCGGGCTAGCGGGGGCACAGATACGCAGTATTTT. Drawing the rest from reference TRBV30 and TRBJ2-3, the complete variable domain is SQTIHQWPATLVQPVGSPLSLECTVEGTSNPNLYWYRQAAGRGLQLLFYSVGIGQISSEVPQNLSASRPQDRQFILSSKKLLLSDSGFYLCASARASGGTDTQYFGPGTRLTVL.

The chain employs TRBV7-2 and TRBJ2-1; D is possibly TRBD1 (5 bases). V was trimmed by 1 base and J by 0 bases, leaving 7 bases between them. The CDR3 length is 15 residues. Germline V gene lookup returns CDR1 SGHTA and CDR2 FQGNSA. The DNA for the CDR3 is TGTGCCAGCAGCTTAGGACAGATCTCCTACAATGAGCAGTTCTTC. Its translation: CASSLGQISYNEQFF. Together with reference TRBV7-2 and TRBJ2-1, the CDR3 gives the full variable domain: GAGVSQSPSNKVTEKGKDVELRCDPISGHTALYWYRQSLGQGLEFLIYFQGNSAPDKSGLPSDRFSAERTGGSVSTLTIQRTQQEDSAVYLCASSLGQISYNEQFFGPGTRLTVL.

The chain's CDR3 is CASSLYLGDGDGYTF. CDR3 DNA sequence: TGCGCCAGCAGCTTGTATTTAGGAGACGGTGATGGCTACACCTTC. The chain joins TRBV5-1 to TRBJ1-2; D unresolved. The CDR3 runs 15 residues. From germline, CDR1 is SGHRS and CDR2 YFSETQ. V dropped 1 base and J dropped 6 bases, with 16 bases sitting between them.

The chain recombines TRBV10-3 with TRBJ1-5; 9 nucleotides agree with TRBD1. Losses at the gene ends were 0 bases for V and 0 bases for J; bases not matched to a gene: 18. This CDR3 is 22 amino acids long. Looked up from germline, CDR1 is ENHRY and CDR2 is SYGVKD. For the CDR3, the DNA is TGTGCCATCAGTGAGTCGAAGTTCAGTCGGGACAGGGTCAGTCTTAGCAATCAGCCCCAGCATTTT. Translated, it gives CAISESKFSRDRVSLSNQPQHF.

The CDR3 DNA reads TGTGCCAGCAGCTTGGGGGCTTTAATGAACACTGAAGCTTTCTTT. Its protein is CASSLGALMNTEAFF. This chain joins TRBV5-6 and TRBJ1-1; D remains unclear. Trimming removed 0 bases at V and 0 bases at J, with 9 bases between. CDR1 SGHDT and CDR2 YYEEEE come from the germline V gene. This CDR3 region has 15 residues.

V and J are TRBV27 and TRBJ1-1; D is perhaps TRBD1 (6 bases). The CDR3 loop spans 15 amino acids. Trimming pared 5 bases from V and 5 bases from J, leaving 18 bases between. From germline, CDR1 is MNHEY and CDR2 SMNVEV (reference sequence). Written as DNA, the CDR3 is TGTGCCAGCAGTAGCTCGGCGGGGGGCTGGACTGAAGCTTTCTTT. Its translation: CASSSSAGGWTEAFF.

The V call is TRBV6-5, the J call TRBJ1-5; TRBD1 aligns across 11 bases. The germline V gene has CDR1 MNHEY and CDR2 SVGAGI. The CDR3 loop spans 14 amino acids. The trim removed 6 bases at V and 7 bases at J, leaving 5 bases unmatched. This chain's CDR3 is CASRAGQGAQPQHF. CDR3 nucleotide sequence: TGTGCCAGCAGGGCTGGACAGGGGGCGCAGCCCCAGCATTTT.

The V gene is TRBV5-1, the J gene TRBJ1-2; D is perhaps TRBD1 (6 bases). CDR1 and CDR2 from the germline V gene are SGHRS and YFSETQ. The CDR3 contains 14 residues. V lost 4 bases to trimming and J lost 4 bases, with 14 bases between them. CDR3 sequence: CASSPLTGPYGYTF. CDR3 DNA: TGCGCCAGCAGCCCTCTCACAGGGCCCTATGGCTACACCTTC.

The V and J genes are TRBV6-5 and TRBJ1-6; the match to TRBD1 covers 7 bases. The germline gives CDR1 MNHEY, CDR2 SVGAGI. The CDR3 is made up of 13 amino acids. Trimming cost V 5 bases and J 6 bases; bases outside gene matches: 1. The CDR3 DNA reads as TGTGCCAGCAGTCGGGACAGTAATTCACCCCTCCACTTT. It specifies CASSRDSNSPLHF.

The V and J genes are TRBV11-2 and TRBJ2-1, with 10 bases fitting TRBD2. Germline trimming cut 1 base from V and 5 bases from J; bases unmatched to any gene: 5. The CDR3 totals 16 residues. The germline V gene encodes CDR1 SGHAT and CDR2 FQNNGV. This CDR3 reads CASSLGLAGVHNEQFF. The CDR3 DNA follows: TGTGCCAGCAGCTTAGGGCTAGCGGGGGTCCACAATGAGCAGTTCTTC.

DNA of the CDR3: TGTGCCAGCGCCTTCTCCCCCCGAGTTAGGAACACTGAAGCTTTCTTT. Protein: CASAFSPRVRNTEAFF. This sequence joins TRBV27 and TRBJ1-1; the D is unclear. CDR1 and CDR2 (germline): MNHEY, SMNVEV (reference sequence). Trimming took off 8 bases at V and 1 base at J, with 20 bases between the two ends. The CDR3 is 16 amino acids.

The rearrangement links TRBV10-3 to TRBJ1-5, with 9 bases lining up with TRBD1. The ends lost 3 bases at V and 4 bases at J; junction bases unmatched: 10. The CDR3 contains 17 residues. Per the germline V gene, CDR1 is ENHRY and CDR2 is SYGVKD. The DNA of the CDR3 is TGTGCCATCAGTGATGACAGGGGGTCCGTACGAAATCAGCCCCAGCATTTT. Protein sequence: CAISDDRGSVRNQPQHF.

The rearrangement uses TRBV19 and TRBJ1-3, with D tentatively TRBD1 (5 bases). Trimming pared 4 bases from V and 0 bases from J, leaving 10 bases between. Germline CDR1 is LNHDA and CDR2 is SQIVND (reference sequence). The length of the CDR3 is 15 residues. The CDR3, as DNA: TGTGCCAGTAGTAACAGGCGAACCTCTGGAAACACCATATATTTT. Its translation is CASSNRRTSGNTIYF. Variable domain in full (rest from reference TRBV19 and TRBJ1-3): DGGITQSPKYLFRKEGQNVTLSCEQNLNHDAMYWYRQDPGQGLRLIYYSQIVNDFQKGDIAEGYSVSREKKESFPLTVTSAQKNPTAFYLCASSNRRTSGNTIYFGEGSWLTVV.

V is TRBV7-2 and J is TRBJ1-6; 7 nucleotides line up with TRBD1. CDR3 size: 14 residues. The junction had 7 bases not matched to a gene; V was cut back by 5 bases and J by 9 bases. CDR1 and CDR2 (germline): SGHTA, FQGNSA. CDR3 region: CASSPNRGSSPLHF. CDR3 DNA: TGTGCCAGCAGCCCCAACAGGGGTTCTTCACCCCTCCACTTT.

This chain connects TRBV5-4 to TRBJ2-5; 9 bases are a match to TRBD1. The CDR3 has 14 amino acids. J was trimmed by 5 bases and V by 5 bases; bases with no gene match: 7. CDR1 and CDR2 from the germline V gene are SGHNT and YYREEE (reference sequence). CDR3 loop: CASSHTGGEETQYF. The CDR3 DNA reads as TGTGCCAGCAGTCATACAGGGGGCGAGGAGACCCAGTACTTC.

The J gene is TRBJ1-1, the V gene TRBV7-6; weak D call: TRBD1 (6 bases). CDR1 and CDR2 (germline): SGHVS, FNYEAQ. There are 14 residues in the CDR3. Between the trimmed V and J ends, which lost 4 bases and 1 base, there was a span of 10 bases. The CDR3 nucleotides read TGTGCCAGCAGCTCGGGGACAAGGAACACTGAAGCTTTCTTT. This translates into CASSSGTRNTEAFF. Variable domain in full (rest from reference TRBV7-6 and TRBJ1-1): GAGVSQSPRYKVTKRGQDVALRCDPISGHVSLYWYRQALGQGPEFLTYFNYEAQQDKSGLPNDRFSAERPEGSISTLTIQRTEQRDSAMYRCASSSGTRNTEAFFGQGTRLTVV.

V gene TRBV15 combines with J gene TRBJ2-4; the D gene is possibly TRBD1 (6 bases). The CDR3 extends over 17 amino acids. V lost 1 base, J lost 0 bases, and 13 bases lay in between. CDR1 LNHNV and CDR2 YYDKDF come from the germline V gene (reference sequence). The CDR3 bases are TGTGCCACCAGCAGAGCCTCCAGGGGATTAGCCAAAAACATTCAGTACTTC. Protein product: CATSRASRGLAKNIQYF.

J is TRBJ2-7 and V is TRBV6-2 or TRBV6-3; TRBD2 matches at 11 bases. Germline V lookup: CDR1 MNHEY, CDR2 SVGEGT. Trimming took 5 bases from V and 0 from J; bases not matched to a gene: 12. The CDR3 covers 18 residues. CDR3: CASSHGLAGPFSSYEQYF. Here the CDR3 DNA reads TGTGCCAGCAGTCATGGACTAGCGGGCCCTTTTAGCTCCTACGAGCAGTACTTC.

This clone was detected only a few times. The chain uses TRBV4-2 and TRBJ2-1; 9 nucleotides align to TRBD1. Germline V gene lookup returns CDR1 LGHNA and CDR2 YNFKEQ. The CDR3 has 16 residues. The trim removed 1 base at V and 8 bases at J, leaving 9 bases unmatched. This CDR3 reads CASSQALGQGVDEQFF. The CDR3 nucleotides read TGTGCCAGCAGCCAAGCTTTGGGACAGGGAGTCGATGAGCAGTTCTTC.

The chain is built from TRBV28 and TRBJ1-1, with 7 bases matching TRBD1. Germline trimming cut 9 bases from V and 6 bases from J; bases unmatched to any gene: 10. This CDR3 is built from 13 residues. CDR1 is MDHEN and CDR2 is SYDVKM in the germline V gene. CDR3 sequence: CASYDRAAPEAFF. In nucleotides, the CDR3 is TGTGCCAGTTATGACAGGGCGGCTCCTGAAGCTTTCTTT.

The J gene is TRBJ2-1, the V gene TRBV5-4, with TRBD2 identical over 8 bases. This CDR3 has 14 residues. V gave up 4 bases and J gave up 6 bases; unmatched junction bases: 6. Germline-derived CDR1 and CDR2 are SGHNT and YYREEE (reference sequence). The CDR3 protein is CASSPGGASNEQFF. The CDR3 coding sequence is TGTGCCAGCAGCCCCGGGGGGGCCAGCAATGAGCAGTTCTTC.

V gene TRBV7-9 combines with J gene TRBJ1-2; TRBD1 matches 8 bases. The V segment lost 3 bases and the J segment 5 bases; nucleotides outside the gene matches: 5. The CDR3 loop spans 14 amino acids. Germline CDR1 SEHNR, CDR2 FQNEAQ (reference sequence). This CDR3 is CASSFRGLGYGYTF. DNA for the CDR3: TGTGCCAGCAGCTTCAGGGGGCTAGGGTATGGCTACACCTTC.

The gene calls are TRBV25-1 and TRBJ2-7; 7 nucleotides line up with TRBD2. The CDR3 extends over 14 amino acids. The germline V gene encodes CDR1 MGHDK and CDR2 SYGVNS. V dropped 11 bases and J dropped 5; count of bases not matched to a gene: 15. The CDR3: CAVSGDSPSHEQYF. CDR3 in DNA: TGTGCCGTGAGCGGGGACTCTCCAAGTCACGAGCAGTACTTC.

Here the CDR3 DNA reads TGTGCCACCAGTGCCCGGGGGGCGGAGACCCAGTACTTC. Translated: CATSARGAETQYF. The rearrangement uses TRBV24-1 and TRBJ2-5; D possibly corresponds to TRBD2 (7 bases). The V gene lost 5 bases and the J gene lost 5 bases, with 11 bases spanning the gap. The length of the CDR3 is 13 residues. Germline V lookup: CDR1 KGHDR, CDR2 SFDVKD.

The V gene is TRBV4-1, the J gene TRBJ2-5; D possibly corresponds to TRBD1 (6 bases). The V and J ends lost 3 bases and 5 bases respectively, with 16 bases between them. This CDR3 has 15 amino acids. From germline, CDR1 is MGHRA and CDR2 YSYEKL. The CDR3 is CASSQGVGQTETQYF. The CDR3 bases are TGCGCCAGCAGCCAGGGGGTCGGACAGACCGAGACCCAGTACTTC.